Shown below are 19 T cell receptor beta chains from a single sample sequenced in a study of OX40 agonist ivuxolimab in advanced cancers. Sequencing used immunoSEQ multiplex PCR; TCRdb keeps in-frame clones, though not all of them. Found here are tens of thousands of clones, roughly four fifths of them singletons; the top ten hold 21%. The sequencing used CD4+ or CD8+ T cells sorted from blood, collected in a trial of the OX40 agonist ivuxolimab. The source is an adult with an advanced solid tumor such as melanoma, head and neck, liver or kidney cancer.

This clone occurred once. CDR3 coding DNA: TGTGCCAGCAGCCTAGGACAGGAGACTATTGTCTATGGCTACACCTTC. Its translation: CASSLGQETIVYGYTF. V is TRBV5-5 and J is TRBJ1-2; 7 bases map to TRBD1. The V and J ends lost 4 bases and 4 bases, in that order; junction bases with no gene match: 13. Germline values: CDR1 SGHKS, CDR2 YYEKEE (reference sequence). The CDR3 consists of 16 residues.

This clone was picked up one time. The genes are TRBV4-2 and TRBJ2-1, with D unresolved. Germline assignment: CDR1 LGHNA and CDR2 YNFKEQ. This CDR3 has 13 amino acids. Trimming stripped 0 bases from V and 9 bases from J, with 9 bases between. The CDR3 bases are TGTGCCAGCAGCCAAGATGTCGGCGGTGAGCAGTTCTTC. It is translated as CASSQDVGGEQFF.

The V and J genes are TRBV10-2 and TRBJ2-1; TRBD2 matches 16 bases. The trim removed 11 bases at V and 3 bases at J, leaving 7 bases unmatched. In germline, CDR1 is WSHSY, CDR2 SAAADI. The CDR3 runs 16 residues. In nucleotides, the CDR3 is TGCGCCGTCGGGACTAGCGGGAGGGGAGGCTACAATGAGCAGTTCTTC. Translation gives CAVGTSGRGGYNEQFF.

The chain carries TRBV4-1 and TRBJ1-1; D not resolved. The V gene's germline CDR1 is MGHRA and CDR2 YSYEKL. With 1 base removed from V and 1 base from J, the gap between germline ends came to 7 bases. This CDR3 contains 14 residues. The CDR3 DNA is TGCGCCAGCAGCCAAGTTCTCCGGAACACTGAAGCTTTCTTT. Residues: CASSQVLRNTEAFF.

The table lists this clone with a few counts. The CDR3 spells CASSLAVGNSNQPQHF. The CDR3 bases are TGTGCCAGCAGCTTAGCGGTCGGGAATAGCAATCAGCCCCAGCATTTT. The chain employs TRBV7-9 and TRBJ1-5; D uncertain. Germline V gene data show CDR1 as SEHNR and CDR2 as FQNEAQ (reference sequence). The CDR3 totals 16 residues. V lost 0 bases and J lost 0, with 9 bases in between. The whole variable domain, filled in from reference TRBV7-9 and TRBJ1-5, reads DTGVSQNPRHKITKRGQNVTFRCDPISEHNRLYWYRQTLGQGPEFLTYFQNEAQLEKSRLLSDRFSAERPKGSFSTLEIQRTEQGDSAMYLCASSLAVGNSNQPQHFGDGTRLSIL.

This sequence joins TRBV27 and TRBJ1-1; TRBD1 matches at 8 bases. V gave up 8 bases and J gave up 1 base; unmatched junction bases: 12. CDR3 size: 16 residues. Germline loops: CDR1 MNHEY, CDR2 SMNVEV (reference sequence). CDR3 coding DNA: TGTGCCAGCCGTAGCCTTTCGACAGGGGAGAACACTGAAGCTTTCTTT. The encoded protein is CASRSLSTGENTEAFF.

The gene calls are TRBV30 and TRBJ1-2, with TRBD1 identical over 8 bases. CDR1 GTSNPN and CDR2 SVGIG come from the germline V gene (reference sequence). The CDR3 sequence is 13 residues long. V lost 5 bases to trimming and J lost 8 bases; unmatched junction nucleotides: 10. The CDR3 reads CAWVRRQGKGYTF. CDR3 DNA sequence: TGTGCCTGGGTCCGTAGACAGGGGAAAGGCTACACCTTC. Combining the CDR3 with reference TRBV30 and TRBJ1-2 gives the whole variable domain SQTIHQWPATLVQPVGSPLSLECTVEGTSNPNLYWYRQAAGRGLQLLFYSVGIGQISSEVPQNLSASRPQDRQFILSSKKLLLSDSGFYLCAWVRRQGKGYTFGSGTRLTVV.

This CDR3 is CASTPPWGVYEQYF. The CDR3 DNA sequence: TGTGCCAGCACTCCCCCCTGGGGGGTTTACGAGCAGTACTTC. This chain connects TRBV7-9 to TRBJ2-7; D might be TRBD2 (6 bases). The length of the CDR3 is 14 residues. The V gene lost 7 bases and the J gene lost 4 bases, with 17 bases spanning the gap. Germline CDR1 reads SEHNR; CDR2 reads FQNEAQ (reference sequence).

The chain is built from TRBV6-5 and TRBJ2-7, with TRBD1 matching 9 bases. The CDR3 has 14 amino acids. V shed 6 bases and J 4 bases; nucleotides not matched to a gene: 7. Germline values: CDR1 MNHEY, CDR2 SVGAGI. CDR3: CASRAGTGFYEQYF. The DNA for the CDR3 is TGTGCCAGCAGGGCCGGGACAGGGTTTTACGAGCAGTACTTC.

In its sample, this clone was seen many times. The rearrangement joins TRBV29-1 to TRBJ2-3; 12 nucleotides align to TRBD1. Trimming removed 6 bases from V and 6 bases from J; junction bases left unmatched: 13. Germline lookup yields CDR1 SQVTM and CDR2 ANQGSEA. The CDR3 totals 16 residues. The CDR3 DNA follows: TGCAGCGTGGGACAGGGGGCGATAGCGGGAGTGGATACGCAGTATTTT. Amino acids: CSVGQGAIAGVDTQYF.

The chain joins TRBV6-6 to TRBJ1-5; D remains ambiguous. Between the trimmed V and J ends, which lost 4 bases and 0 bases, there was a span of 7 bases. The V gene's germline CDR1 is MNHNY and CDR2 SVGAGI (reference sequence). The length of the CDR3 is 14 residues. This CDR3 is CASSSTDSNQPQHF. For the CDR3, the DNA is TGTGCCAGCAGTTCAACAGATAGCAATCAGCCCCAGCATTTT.

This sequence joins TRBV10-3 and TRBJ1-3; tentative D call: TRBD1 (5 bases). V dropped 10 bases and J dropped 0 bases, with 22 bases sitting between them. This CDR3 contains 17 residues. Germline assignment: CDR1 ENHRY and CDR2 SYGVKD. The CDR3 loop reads CATFFASGGFSGNTIYF. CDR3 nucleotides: TGTGCCACCTTTTTCGCTAGCGGGGGGTTCTCTGGAAACACCATATATTTT.

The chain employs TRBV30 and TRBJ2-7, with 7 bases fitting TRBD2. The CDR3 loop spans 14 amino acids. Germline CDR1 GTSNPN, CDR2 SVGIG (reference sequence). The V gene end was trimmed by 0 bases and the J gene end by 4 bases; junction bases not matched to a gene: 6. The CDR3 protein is CAWSVLGGVYEQYF. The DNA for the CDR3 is TGTGCCTGGAGTGTACTTGGGGGGGTTTACGAGCAGTACTTC.

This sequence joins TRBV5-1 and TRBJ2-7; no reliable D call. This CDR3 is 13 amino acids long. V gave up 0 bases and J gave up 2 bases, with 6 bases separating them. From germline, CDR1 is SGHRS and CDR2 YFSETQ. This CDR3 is CASSLDGPYEQYF. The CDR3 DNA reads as TGCGCCAGCAGCTTGGACGGTCCCTACGAGCAGTACTTC.

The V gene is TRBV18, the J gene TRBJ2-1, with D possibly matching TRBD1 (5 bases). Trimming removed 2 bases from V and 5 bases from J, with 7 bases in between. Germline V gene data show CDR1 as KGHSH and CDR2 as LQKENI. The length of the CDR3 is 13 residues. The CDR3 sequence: CASSPDRHNEQFF. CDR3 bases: TGTGCCAGCTCACCAGACAGACACAATGAGCAGTTCTTC.

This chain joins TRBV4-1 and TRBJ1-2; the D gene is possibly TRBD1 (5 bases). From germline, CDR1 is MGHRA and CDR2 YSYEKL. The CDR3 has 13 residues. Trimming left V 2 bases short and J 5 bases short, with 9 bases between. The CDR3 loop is CASSQSQGYGYTF. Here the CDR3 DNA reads TGCGCCAGCAGCCAATCCCAGGGATATGGCTACACCTTC.

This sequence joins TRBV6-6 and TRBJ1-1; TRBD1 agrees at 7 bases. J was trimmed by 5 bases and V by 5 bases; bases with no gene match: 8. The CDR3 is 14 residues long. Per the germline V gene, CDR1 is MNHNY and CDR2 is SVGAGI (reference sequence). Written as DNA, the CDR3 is TGTGCCAGCAGTCCTCAGGGGGTTCGGACTGAAGCTTTCTTT. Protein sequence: CASSPQGVRTEAFF.

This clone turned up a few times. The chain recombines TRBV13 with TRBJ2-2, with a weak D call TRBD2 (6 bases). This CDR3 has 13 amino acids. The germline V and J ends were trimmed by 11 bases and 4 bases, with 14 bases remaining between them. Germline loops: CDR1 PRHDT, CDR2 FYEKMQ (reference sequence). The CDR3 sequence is CACRDSGTGELFF. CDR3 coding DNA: TGTGCCTGCCGGGACTCTGGCACCGGGGAGCTGTTTTTT.

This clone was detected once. CDR3 loop: CASSLGPSNQPQHF. Written as DNA, the CDR3 is TGTGCCAGCAGCTTAGGTCCTAGCAATCAGCCCCAGCATTTT. This chain connects TRBV7-6 to TRBJ1-5; D gene unclear. The CDR3 covers 14 residues. V gave up 1 base and J gave up 0 bases, with 4 bases separating them. Germline values: CDR1 SGHVS, CDR2 FNYEAQ.